This record concerns one TCR beta chain sequence. As yet, its antigen is unknown. As to time point: sample taken at primary tumor resection. Tumor, nontumor lung or frozen PBMC supplied whole RNA that was sequenced unsorted. The CDR3 is 14 amino acids. V was pared by 4 bases and J by 0 bases, with 4 bases between. Germline V CDR1 and CDR2: MDHEN, SYDVKM. These data are taken from a study of spatial heterogeneity in lung cancer. Findings and caveats of the study: Expanded intratumoral alpha and beta TCR counts tracked tumor mutation counts.

Each molecule of TCR cDNA was tagged with one unique molecular identifier. TCRdb passed the 5' RACE reads through MiXCR, listing each CDR3 protein once. The sample records 3,000 or so distinct CDR3 sequences, roughly 5.7% being singletons. The rearrangement joins TRBV28 to TRBJ2-6, with unresolved D. The receptor was derived from a male donor with early-stage non-small cell lung cancer. Sample: lung tumor tissue, taken at surgery. CDR3 sequence: CASSSGSGANVLTF. CDR3 DNA sequence: TGTGCCAGCAGTTCCGGCTCTGGGGCCAACGTCCTGACTTTC.